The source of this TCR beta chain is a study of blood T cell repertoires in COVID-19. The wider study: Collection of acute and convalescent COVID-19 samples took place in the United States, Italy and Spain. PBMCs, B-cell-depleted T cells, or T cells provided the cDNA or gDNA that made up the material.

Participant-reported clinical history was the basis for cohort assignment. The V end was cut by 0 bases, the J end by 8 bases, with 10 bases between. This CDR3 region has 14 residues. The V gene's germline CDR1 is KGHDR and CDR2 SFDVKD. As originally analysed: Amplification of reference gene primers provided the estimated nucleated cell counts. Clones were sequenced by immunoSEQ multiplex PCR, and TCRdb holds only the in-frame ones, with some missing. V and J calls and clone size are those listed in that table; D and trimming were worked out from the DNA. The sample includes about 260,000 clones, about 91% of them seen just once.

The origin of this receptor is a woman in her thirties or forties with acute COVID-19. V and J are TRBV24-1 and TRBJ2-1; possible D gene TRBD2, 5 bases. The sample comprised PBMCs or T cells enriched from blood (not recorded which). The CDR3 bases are TGTGCCACCAGTGATTTGGAGGGAGTACATGAGCAGTTCTTC. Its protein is CATSDLEGVHEQFF.